The next 22 T cell receptor beta chains were all read from a single sample in a study of type 1 and type 2 diabetes patients. The PCR template was genomic DNA. The TCR beta CDR3 region was amplified using 30 forward and 13 reverse primers. Via MiXCR, TCRdb re-called the multiplex PCR reads, giving one row per CDR3 protein. The data contain about 290,000 distinct CDR3 sequences, 47% of them singletons. The material sequenced was peripheral blood mononuclear cells (PBMCs). The receptor set was obtained from a young man with type 2 diabetes.

V and J are TRBV7-8 and TRBJ2-2; D might be TRBD1 (6 bases). The length of the CDR3 is 16 residues. Germline V gives CDR1 SGHVS, CDR2 FQNEAQ. V lost 2 bases, J lost 6 bases, and 16 bases lay in between. The CDR3 reads CASSLSRFGGSGELFF. The CDR3 DNA reads TGTGCCAGCAGCTTATCCCGATTTGGGGGCTCCGGGGAGCTGTTTTTT.

This chain uses TRBV2 with TRBJ1-5; weak D call: TRBD1 (5 bases). The CDR3 loop spans 16 amino acids. Germline CDR1 SNHLY, CDR2 FYNNEI. Trimming stripped 2 bases from V and 1 base from J, with 12 bases between. CDR3 nucleotides: TGTGCCAGCAGTGAAAGGGGCAGGGCCAGCAATCAGCCCCAGCATTTT. Residues: CASSERGRASNQPQHF.

The rearrangement uses TRBV5-1 and TRBJ2-7, with D tentatively TRBD1 (5 bases). This CDR3 has 15 residues. V was pared by 0 bases and J by 4 bases, with 14 bases between. Germline V gene sequence: CDR1 SGHRS, CDR2 YFSETQ. CDR3: CASSLGQLEGYEQYF. DNA for the CDR3: TGCGCCAGCAGCTTGGGACAGTTGGAAGGATACGAGCAGTACTTC.

This chain connects TRBV7-2 to TRBJ2-2, with TRBD2 matching over 8 bases. V lost 2 bases, J lost 3 bases, and 2 bases stayed unmatched. In germline, CDR1 is SGHTA, CDR2 FQGNSA. The CDR3 runs 15 residues. The CDR3 protein is CASSLTGGDTGELFF. The CDR3 DNA is TGTGCCAGCAGCTTAACGGGGGGGGACACCGGGGAGCTGTTTTTT.

The rearrangement uses TRBV10-1 and TRBJ1-5; 7 nucleotides line up with TRBD1. Trimming cost V 6 bases and J 1 base; bases outside gene matches: 6. This CDR3 has 15 amino acids. CDR1 is WNHNN, CDR2 SYGVQD, per germline (reference sequence). The CDR3 coding sequence is TGCGCCAGCAGCCAGGGGGGCGCGAGCAATCAGCCCCAGCATTTT. Protein sequence: CASSQGGASNQPQHF.

This clonotype was seen only a few times. The CDR3 reads CASSLGRDYSYEQYF. The CDR3, as DNA: TGTGCCAGCAGCTTGGGGAGGGACTACTCCTACGAGCAGTACTTC. This sequence joins TRBV2 and TRBJ2-7; 7 bases are shared with TRBD2. Germline V gene data show CDR1 as SNHLY and CDR2 as FYNNEI. V trimming: 6 bases; J trimming: 0 bases; junction bases outside the gene matches: 8. The CDR3 length is 15 residues.

The chain has TRBV7-9 and TRBJ1-1; 9 positions match TRBD1. CDR3 length equals 16 residues. Looked up from germline, CDR1 is SEHNR and CDR2 is FQNEAQ (reference sequence). Trimming cost V 5 bases and J 2 bases; bases outside gene matches: 9. The CDR3 DNA follows: TGTGCCAGCAGCCTCACCGGGACAGGGCCTAACACTGAAGCTTTCTTT. Protein: CASSLTGTGPNTEAFF. The full variable domain, rest sourced from reference TRBV7-9 and TRBJ1-1, is DTGVSQNPRHKITKRGQNVTFRCDPISEHNRLYWYRQTLGQGPEFLTYFQNEAQLEKSRLLSDRFSAERPKGSFSTLEIQRTEQGDSAMYLCASSLTGTGPNTEAFFGQGTRLTVV.

The V and J genes are TRBV20-1 and TRBJ2-5; D unclear. The CDR3 loop spans 11 amino acids. Between the trimmed V and J ends, which lost 3 bases and 2 bases, there was a span of 4 bases. In germline, CDR1 is DFQATT, CDR2 SNEGSKA (reference sequence). The CDR3 sequence: CSASGQETQYF. The CDR3 DNA is TGCAGTGCTAGCGGACAAGAGACCCAGTACTTC.

The rearrangement links TRBV18 to TRBJ1-5; D remains unclear. V was clipped by 2 bases and J by 2 bases, with 7 bases between them. There are 14 residues in the CDR3. Germline values: CDR1 KGHSH, CDR2 LQKENI. This chain's CDR3 is CASSPSKGNQPQHF. The CDR3 DNA sequence: TGTGCCAGCTCACCAAGTAAGGGCAATCAGCCCCAGCATTTT.

V usage is TRBV10-3 and J usage is TRBJ1-2; D is unresolved. V lost 6 bases to trimming and J lost 6 bases, with 11 bases between them. In germline, CDR1 is ENHRY, CDR2 SYGVKD. The CDR3 sequence is 12 residues long. CDR3 DNA sequence: TGTGCCATCAGGGAACTTCTAAATGGCTACACCTTC. Encoded protein: CAIRELLNGYTF.

The V gene is TRBV12-3 or TRBV12-4, the J gene TRBJ1-2; 7 nucleotides align to TRBD1. CDR3 length: 14 amino acids. The J segment lost 6 bases and the V segment lost 6 bases, leaving 10 bases of the junction unmatched. The CDR3 DNA reads as TGTGCCAGCAGGGAAGCAGGGGGATGGAATGGCTACACCTTC. This sequence encodes CASREAGGWNGYTF.

This chain uses TRBV20-1 with TRBJ2-1; possibly TRBD1 for D (5 bases). The V end lost 6 bases, the J end lost 7 bases, and 25 bases lay between the germline ends. Germline CDR1 and CDR2: DFQATT and SNEGSKA (reference sequence). This CDR3 spans 16 amino acids. Here the CDR3 DNA reads TGCAGTGCCAGGTTCTCCACAGGACAAATTCGGAATGAGCAGTTCTTC. Translation: CSARFSTGQIRNEQFF.

The rearrangement joins TRBV4-1 to TRBJ1-1; maybe TRBD1 (5 bases). There are 13 residues in the CDR3. The V end lost 0 bases, the J end lost 4 bases, and 6 bases lay between the germline ends. The germline CDR1 and CDR2 sequences are MGHRA and YSYEKL. In nucleotides, the CDR3 is TGCGCCAGCAGCCAAGAACAGGTCACTGAAGCTTTCTTT. This codes for CASSQEQVTEAFF.

This rearrangement joins TRBV6-1 to TRBJ1-2; unclear D gene. Per germline, CDR1 MNHNS and CDR2 SASEGT. V lost 2 bases and J 5 bases, leaving 6 bases between the germline ends. The CDR3 loop spans 12 amino acids. CDR3 nucleotides: TGTGCCAGCAGTGAAACAGATTATGGCTACACCTTC. This codes for CASSETDYGYTF.

Regarding this clonotype: The junction and the germline gene differ at one end; a read error may be behind it. The J gene is TRBJ1-4, the V gene TRBV7-8; unclear D gene. This CDR3 contains 13 residues. Per germline, CDR1 SGHVS and CDR2 FQNEAQ. The CDR3, as DNA: TGTGCCACCAGCCGGGAAATCACAGAAAAACTGTTTTTT. Its protein is CATSREITEKLFF.

This clonotype was seen a handful of times. The chain uses TRBV6-2 or TRBV6-3 and TRBJ2-1; 9 bases are shared with TRBD2. This CDR3 comprises 17 residues. V shed 0 bases, J shed 10 bases, and the junction held 13 bases outside the gene matches. Per the germline V gene, CDR1 is MNHEY and CDR2 is SVGEGT. As DNA, the CDR3 is TGTGCCAGCAGTTACTCCCTGCGGGGCGGGGGGGCACAGGAGCAGTTCTTC. Residues: CASSYSLRGGGAQEQFF.

In its sample, this clonotype was seen a few times. The CDR3 spells CASSVGPPYEQYF. The CDR3 bases are TGTGCCAGCAGCGTGGGCCCCCCCTACGAGCAGTACTTC. The J gene is TRBJ2-7, the V gene TRBV9; D gene unclear. Germline V gene data show CDR1 as SGDLS and CDR2 as YYNGEE. V lost 2 bases, J lost 2 bases, and 8 bases lay in between. CDR3 size: 13 residues.

This clonotype has only a few counts. The chain couples TRBV18 to TRBJ1-2; D unclear. The CDR3 extends over 12 amino acids. Looked up from germline, CDR1 is KGHSH and CDR2 is LQKENI. The V and J ends lost 3 bases and 6 bases respectively, with 8 bases between them. The CDR3: CASSPAGDGYTF. The CDR3 DNA sequence: TGTGCCAGCTCACCGGCGGGAGATGGCTACACCTTC.

The DNA of the CDR3 is TGTGCCAGCAGTTTTCAGGGACGGTACGAGCAGTACTTC. Translated: CASSFQGRYEQYF. The rearrangement uses TRBV27 and TRBJ2-7, with D perhaps assigned TRBD1 or TRBD2 (5 bases each). The CDR3 has 13 amino acids. V shed 3 bases and J shed 4 bases, with 10 bases lying between them. Germline V CDR1 and CDR2: MNHEY, SMNVEV (reference sequence).

This clonotype was seen only a few times. CDR3 residues: CASSMPREGGNQPQHF. CDR3 nucleotide sequence: TGTGCCAGTAGTATGCCCCGGGAGGGAGGCAATCAGCCCCAGCATTTT. The chain carries TRBV19 and TRBJ1-5; D not resolved. In germline, CDR1 is LNHDA, CDR2 SQIVND (reference sequence). Trimming took 3 bases from V and 2 from J, leaving 14 bases between them. CDR3 length equals 16 residues. The whole variable domain, remainder taken from reference TRBV19 and TRBJ1-5, is DGGITQSPKYLFRKEGQNVTLSCEQNLNHDAMYWYRQDPGQGLRLIYYSQIVNDFQKGDIAEGYSVSREKKESFPLTVTSAQKNPTAFYLCASSMPREGGNQPQHFGDGTRLSIL.

This clonotype was observed a single time. CDR3 sequence: CASSSVTSSYNSPLHF. In DNA, the CDR3 is TGTGCCAGCAGCTCCGTTACCAGCTCCTATAATTCACCCCTCCACTTT. The rearrangement uses TRBV5-8 and TRBJ1-6; D gene uncertain. CDR1 is SGHTS, CDR2 YDEGEE, per germline. With 3 bases removed from V and 0 bases from J, the gap between germline ends came to 10 bases. The CDR3 is 16 residues long.

This clonotype turned up a few times. J is TRBJ2-5 and V is TRBV12-3 or TRBV12-4, with D possibly TRBD2 on 7 matching bases. Trimming stripped 1 base from V and 4 bases from J, with 13 bases between. The CDR3 spans 15 residues. The CDR3 DNA follows: TGTGCCAGCAGTTTAGGAGGGGGGGTTACAGAGACCCAGTACTTC. This translates into CASSLGGGVTETQYF.